This TCR beta chain was recorded in a study of T cells in Graves' hyperthyroidism and ophthalmopathy. For the study at large: Staff took peripheral blood when the initial diagnosis was made, before any treatment began.

Germline loops: CDR1 LGHDT, CDR2 YNNKEL (reference sequence). Between the trimmed V and J ends, which lost 2 bases and 4 bases, there was a span of 7 bases. The CDR3 sequence is 13 residues long. This clonotype was detected many times. Exclusions: uncontrolled infection, other autoimmune disease, pregnancy, lactation. Amplified TCR beta CDR3 regions derived from RNA transcripts. TCR CDR3 underwent first-round RT-PCR with the HTBI primer set. TCRdb used MiXCR to reprocess the multiplex PCR reads, holding one entry per CDR3 protein. The data hold roughly 500,000 distinct CDR3 sequences, with more than 15% observed a single time.

Sequences were obtained from blood. The clonotype comes from a woman in her 30s with Graves' ophthalmopathy. The chain combines TRBV3-1 with TRBJ2-3; D uncertain. Here the CDR3 reads CASSQITADTQYF. In nucleotides, the CDR3 is TGTGCCAGCAGCCAAATCACAGCAGATACGCAGTATTTT.